Following are 4 T cell receptor beta chains from one sample sequenced in a study of blood T cell repertoires in COVID-19. Sequenced by immunoSEQ multiplex PCR; TCRdb stores in-frame clones only, minus some. Of fewer than 250,000 clones in the sample, 65% to 85% are singletons; the top ten hold 8% to 10%. The sequencing input was peripheral blood. The source is a woman aged 45 to 65 with acute or convalescent COVID-19.

The chain has TRBV6-6 and TRBJ1-1; tentatively, D is TRBD1 (6 bases). The V gene's germline CDR1 is MNHNY and CDR2 SVGAGI (reference sequence). V lost 5 bases and J 4 bases, leaving 14 bases between the germline ends. This CDR3 is 14 amino acids long. CDR3 DNA: TGTGCCAGCAGTCGGGGGCCCCTGGCCACTGAAGCTTTCTTT. Amino acids: CASSRGPLATEAFF.

The rearrangement joins TRBV5-1 to TRBJ2-3; a possible D gene is TRBD1 (5 bases). This CDR3 has 14 amino acids. CDR1 and CDR2 from the germline V gene are SGHRS and YFSETQ. The V end was cut by 4 bases, the J end by 2 bases, with 11 bases between. CDR3 nucleotides: TGCGCCAGCAGCCCAGGGTCCAACACAGATACGCAGTATTTT. It yields the protein CASSPGSNTDTQYF.

The genes are TRBV18 and TRBJ2-7; TRBD2 matches 8 bases. The CDR3 sequence is 15 residues long. The germline V gene encodes CDR1 KGHSH and CDR2 LQKENI. The V segment lost 3 bases and the J segment 3 bases; nucleotides outside the gene matches: 7. The CDR3 is CASSPPGLENYEQYF. DNA of the CDR3: TGTGCCAGCTCACCCCCGGGACTAGAAAACTACGAGCAGTACTTC.

The V gene is TRBV5-1, the J gene TRBJ1-6; 7 nucleotides line up with TRBD1. CDR1 and CDR2 (germline): SGHRS, YFSETQ. Losses at the gene ends were 1 base for V and 7 bases for J; bases not matched to a gene: 11. The CDR3 runs to 17 residues. In nucleotides, the CDR3 is TGCGCCAGCAGCTTGAAGGCAGGGGGGTTCTTAAATTCACCCCTCCACTTT. Protein sequence: CASSLKAGGFLNSPLHF.